Detailed here is one T cell receptor (beta chain). This clonotype appeared a few times. Its antigen remains undetermined. No clone much larger than this one lies a single base away; base qualities are absent. The run used an Illumina NovaSeq 6000. Using 5'RACE with constant-segment primers, TCRalpha and TCRbeta cDNA libraries were constructed, with sample barcodes and unique molecular identifiers added in the process. Trizol reagent was used to extract RNA from every sample. Libraries were amplified in two PCR steps, with a second sample barcode and Illumina TruSeq adapters added in the second step. Libraries were sequenced on an Illumina NovaSeq with 2 x 150 bp paired-end reads. In the original analysis: Reads were demultiplexed and collapsed into UMI-guided consensus sequences with migec v1.2.7. Using mixcr v2.1.11, UMI consensuses were aligned to TRA and TRB V and J templates and then assembled into clonotypes. Expanded or contracted clonotypes were those called significant by both edgeR and NoisET, with noise models trained on biological replicates. For edgeR calls, the thresholds were a false discovery rate-adjusted p below 0.01 and a log2 fold-change of 1. As an exploratory analysis of dynamics, max-normalized trajectories of the 1000 most abundant clonotypes were examined by PCA with hierarchical clustering. Separately sequenced CD4+ and CD8+ repertoires were used to assign the CD4 or CD8 phenotype of responding clones. In TCRdb, the public reads were trimmed at Q25 with fastp and aligned with MiXCR, with productive beta chains retained. Rows with one shared CDR3 protein collapse into an entry with the most common genes and DNA. Clone size and V and J calls follow TCRdb, not the original study. The sample records some 440,000 distinct CDR3 sequences, roughly 25% of which are singletons. Around 12% of the sample is held by the ten biggest clonotypes.

PBMCs were isolated by Ficoll-Paque density gradient centrifugation. This entry comes from a study of T-cell memory formation after mild COVID-19 (dated by TCRdb to the early 2020s). About the investigation overall: TCR sequence clusters from the two donors were found to be largely donor specific. T-cell clones expanding and contracting after mild COVID-19 in a couple of donors were tracked by longitudinal TCRalpha and TCRbeta repertoire sequencing. Two young, previously healthy adult volunteers, one female and one male, were included in the cohort. Findings and caveats that apply to the study as a whole: Clones that contracted from day 15 to 85 showed balanced CD4/CD8 phenotypes, whereas a second wave of clones that expanded from day 15 to 37 leaned towards CD4+. The second-wave clones that peaked on day 37 were not confirmed to be SARS-CoV-2 specific. The study covered only a couple of mild cases, and larger cohorts including severe cases with pre-infection samples were considered necessary. Contracting CD4+ clones appeared mostly in the CM and EM memory subsets, whereas CD8+ clones were enriched in EMRA. Some responding clones were detected in pre-infection memory, which suggested that pre-existing cross-reactive memory T cells had joined the SARS-CoV-2 response.

CDR1 and CDR2, looked up from the germline V gene, are SGHAT and FQNNGV. V is clipped by 4 bases and J by 3 bases, and the sequence between their germline boundaries is 21 bases long. The CDR3, cysteine through phenylalanine, is 18 amino acids long. The CDR3 DNA has 54 bases and is translated from base 1. This TCR came from an adult woman who had mild COVID-19 (a few samples of this study predate the infection). The sample titles of this study are shuffled in the database, so cell type and time point are left out; the donor was told from shared clones. Sequencing was performed on PBMCs or a T cell subset sorted from them (not recorded which). Recombination linked TRBV11-2 to TRBJ2-2; a weak D assignment points to TRBD2 (5 bases agree). For the CDR3, the sequence is CASSSHGAEEVHTGELFF. The nucleotide sequence is TGTGCCAGCAGCTCCCACGGAGCTGAGGAGGTTCACACCGGGGAGCTGTTTTTT.